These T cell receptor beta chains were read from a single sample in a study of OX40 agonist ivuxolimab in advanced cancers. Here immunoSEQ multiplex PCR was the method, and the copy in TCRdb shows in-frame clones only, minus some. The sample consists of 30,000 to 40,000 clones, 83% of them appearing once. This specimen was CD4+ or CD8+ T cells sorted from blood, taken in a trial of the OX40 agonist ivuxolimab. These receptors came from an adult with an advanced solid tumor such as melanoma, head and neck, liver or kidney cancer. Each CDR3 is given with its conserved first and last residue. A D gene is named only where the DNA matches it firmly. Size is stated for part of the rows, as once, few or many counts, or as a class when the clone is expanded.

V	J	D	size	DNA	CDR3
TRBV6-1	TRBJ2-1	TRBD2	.	TGTGCCAGCAGTGGGACTAGCGGCTCCTACAATGAGCAGTTCTTC	CASSGTSGSYNEQFF
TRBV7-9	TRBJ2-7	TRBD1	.	TGTGCCAGCAGCCCCGGATGGGGACAGAGGTCTACGAGCGAGCAGTACTTC	CASSPGWGQRSTSEQYF
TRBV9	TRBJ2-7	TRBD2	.	TGTGCCAGCAGCGTAGGAACTAGCGTTTCCTACGAGCAGTACTTC	CASSVGTSVSYEQYF
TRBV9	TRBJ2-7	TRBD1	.	TGTGCCAGCAGCGACGGGACAGGGACCTACGAGCAGTACTTC	CASSDGTGTYEQYF
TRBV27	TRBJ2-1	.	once	TGTGCCAGCAGTACGCGACCCAACGAGCAGTTCTTC	CASSTRPNEQFF
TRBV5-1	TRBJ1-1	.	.	TGCGCCAGCAGCTACCGGGACACGAACACTGAAGCTTTCTTT	CASSYRDTNTEAFF
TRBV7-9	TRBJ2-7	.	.	TGTGCCAGCAGCTTAGGGACCCTATACGAGCAGTACTTC	CASSLGTLYEQYF
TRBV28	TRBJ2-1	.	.	TGTGCCAGCAGCATGGGACCGGCCTACAATGAGCAGTTCTTC	CASSMGPAYNEQFF
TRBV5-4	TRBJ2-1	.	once	TGTGCCAGCAGCTCCAGACTAGATGTTGAGCAGTTCTTC	CASSSRLDVEQFF
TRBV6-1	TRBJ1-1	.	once	TGTGCCAGCAATTACAAGGGAGAAAACACTGAAGCTTTCTTT	CASNYKGENTEAFF
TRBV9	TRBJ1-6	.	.	TGTGCCAGCAGCGTAGAGGGCAGGAGCTCCTATAATTCACCCCTCCACTTT	CASSVEGRSSYNSPLHF
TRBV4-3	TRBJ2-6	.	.	TGCGCCAGCAGCCAAGATCGAGGTTTCGGGGCCAACGTCCTGACTTTC	CASSQDRGFGANVLTF
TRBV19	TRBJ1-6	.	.	TGTGCCAGTAGCCACGACAGGCGAGCTTTGAATTCACCCCTCCACTTT	CASSHDRRALNSPLHF
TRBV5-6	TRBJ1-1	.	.	TGTGCCAGCAGCCACGTGAACACTGAAGCTTTCTTT	CASSHVNTEAFF
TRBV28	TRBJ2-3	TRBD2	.	TGTGCCAGCAGTTTATGGACTTTGGGACTAGCGGGAGAAGCCGATACGCAGTATTTT	CASSLWTLGLAGEADTQYF